The entry below gives a single T cell receptor (beta chain) sequence along with its context. Every patient had mismatch repair deficiency by PCR or immunohistochemistry. The CDR3 is 12 amino acids. Germline V gene lookup returns CDR1 SGDLS and CDR2 YYNGEE. V lost 3 bases and J 8 bases, leaving 11 bases between the germline ends. This entry belongs to a study of PD-1 blockade in mismatch repair-deficient tumors. As for the study in general: All were previously treated, progressing patients with around eleven mismatch repair-deficient cancer types.

TCRdb's table, derived via immunoSEQ multiplex PCR, lists solely in-frame clones and lacks some. The data show around 68,000 clones, approximately 82% seen once. The source of this sequence is an adult with mismatch repair-deficient cancer. The chain carries TRBV9 and TRBJ1-2, with D unresolved. The starting material was peripheral blood, obtained 2 weeks after starting pembrolizumab. This chain's CDR3 is CASSAGQSGYTF. CDR3 in DNA: TGTGCCAGCAGCGCCGGGCAGAGCGGCTACACCTTC.